The 2 T cell receptor beta chains presented below share a single source sample, sequenced in a study of cytomegalovirus exposure and HLA in healthy donors. PCR involved 60 Vbeta and 13 Jbeta primers. The repertoire was sequenced with immunoSEQ multiplex PCR; TCRdb's copy has only in-frame clones and lacks some. In the table there are around 210,000 clones, around 80% of which are singletons. The source material was PBMCs. The receptors stem from a man over 45 in good health and CMV-seronegative.

V usage is TRBV19 and J usage is TRBJ2-5, with 9 bases matching TRBD1. There are 13 residues in the CDR3. Germline loops: CDR1 LNHDA, CDR2 SQIVND (reference sequence). V shed 4 bases and J 3 bases; nucleotides not matched to a gene: 0. The CDR3 DNA is TGTGCCAGTAGTAGGACAGGGGAAGAGACCCAGTACTTC. It translates to CASSRTGEETQYF. Complete variable domain (other parts from reference TRBV19 and TRBJ2-5): DGGITQSPKYLFRKEGQNVTLSCEQNLNHDAMYWYRQDPGQGLRLIYYSQIVNDFQKGDIAEGYSVSREKKESFPLTVTSAQKNPTAFYLCASSRTGEETQYFGPGTRLLVL.

This clone was picked up a small number of times. This chain links TRBV6-5 with TRBJ2-5, with a weak D call TRBD2 (6 bases). The DNA end lines up better with TRBJ2-7; the J call may be wrong. The germline V gene has CDR1 MNHEY and CDR2 SVGAGI. The CDR3 extends over 13 amino acids. The CDR3 DNA sequence: TGTGCCAGCAGTTACGGGGGGACCTACGAGCAGTACTTC. Its protein is CASSYGGTYEQYF.